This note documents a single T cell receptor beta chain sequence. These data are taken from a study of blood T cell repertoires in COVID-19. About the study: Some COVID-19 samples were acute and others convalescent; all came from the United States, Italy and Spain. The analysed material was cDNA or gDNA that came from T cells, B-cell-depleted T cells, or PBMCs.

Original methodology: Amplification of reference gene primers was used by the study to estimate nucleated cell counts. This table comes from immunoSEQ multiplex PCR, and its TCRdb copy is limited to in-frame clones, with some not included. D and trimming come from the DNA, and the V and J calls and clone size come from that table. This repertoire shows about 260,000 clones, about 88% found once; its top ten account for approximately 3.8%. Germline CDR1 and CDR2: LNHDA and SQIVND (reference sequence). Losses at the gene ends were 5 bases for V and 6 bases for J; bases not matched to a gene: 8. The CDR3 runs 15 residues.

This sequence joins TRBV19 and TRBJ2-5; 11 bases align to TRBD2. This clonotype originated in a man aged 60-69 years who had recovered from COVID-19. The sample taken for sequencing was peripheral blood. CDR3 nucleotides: TGTGCCAGTAGTGCGCGACTAGCGGGGCGAAAGACCCAGTACTTC. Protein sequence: CASSARLAGRKTQYF.